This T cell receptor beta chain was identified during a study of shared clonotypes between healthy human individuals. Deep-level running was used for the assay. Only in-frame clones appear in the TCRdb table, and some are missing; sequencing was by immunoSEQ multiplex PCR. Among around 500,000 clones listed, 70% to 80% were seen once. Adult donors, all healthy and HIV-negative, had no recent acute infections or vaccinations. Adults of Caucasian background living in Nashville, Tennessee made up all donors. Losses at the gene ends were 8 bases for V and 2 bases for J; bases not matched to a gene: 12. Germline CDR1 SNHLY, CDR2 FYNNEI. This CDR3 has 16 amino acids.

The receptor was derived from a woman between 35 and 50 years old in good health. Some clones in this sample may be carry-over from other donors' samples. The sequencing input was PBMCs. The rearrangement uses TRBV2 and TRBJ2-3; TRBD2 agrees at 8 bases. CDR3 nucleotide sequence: TGTGCCAGCCGCCCCATACCGGGAGGGATCACAGATACGCAGTATTTT. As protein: CASRPIPGGITDTQYF.